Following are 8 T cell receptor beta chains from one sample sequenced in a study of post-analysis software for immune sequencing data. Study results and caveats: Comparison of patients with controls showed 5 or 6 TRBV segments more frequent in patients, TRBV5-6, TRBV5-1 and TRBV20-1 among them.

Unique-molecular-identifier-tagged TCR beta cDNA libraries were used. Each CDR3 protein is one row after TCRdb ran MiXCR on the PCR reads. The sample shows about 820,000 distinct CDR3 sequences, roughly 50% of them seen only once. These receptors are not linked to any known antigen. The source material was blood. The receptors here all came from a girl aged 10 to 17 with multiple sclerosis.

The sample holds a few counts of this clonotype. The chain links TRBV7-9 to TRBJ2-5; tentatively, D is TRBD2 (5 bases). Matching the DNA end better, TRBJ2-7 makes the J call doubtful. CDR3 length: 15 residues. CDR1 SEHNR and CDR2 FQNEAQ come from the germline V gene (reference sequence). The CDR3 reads CASSLAGPRAYEQYF. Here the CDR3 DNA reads TGTGCCAGCAGCTTAGCGGGCCCGAGGGCCTACGAGCAGTACTTC.

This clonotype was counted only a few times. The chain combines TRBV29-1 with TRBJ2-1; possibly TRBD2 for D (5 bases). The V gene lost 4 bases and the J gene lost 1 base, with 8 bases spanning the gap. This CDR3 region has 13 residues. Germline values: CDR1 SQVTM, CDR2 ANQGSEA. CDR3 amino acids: CSVGRGSYNEQFF. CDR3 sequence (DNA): TGCAGCGTTGGTCGGGGTTCCTACAATGAGCAGTTCTTC.

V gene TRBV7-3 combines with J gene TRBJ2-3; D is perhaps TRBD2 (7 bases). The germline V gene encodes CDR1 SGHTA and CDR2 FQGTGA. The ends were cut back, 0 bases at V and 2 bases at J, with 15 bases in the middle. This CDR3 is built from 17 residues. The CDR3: CASSLTFAGAITDTQYF. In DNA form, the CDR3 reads TGTGCCAGCAGCTTAACGTTTGCGGGGGCGATCACAGATACGCAGTATTTT.

CDR3 bases: TGTGCCAGCACCCCTAAGGCCCCAAACACTGAAGCTTTCTTT. This gives the protein CASTPKAPNTEAFF. The chain recombines TRBV14 with TRBJ1-1; no reliable D call. Germline assignment: CDR1 SGHDN and CDR2 FVKESK. The CDR3 has 14 residues. Trimming cost V 7 bases and J 2 bases, with 14 bases left between them. Full variable domain (remainder filled in from reference TRBV14 and TRBJ1-1): EAGVTQFPSHSVIEKGQTVTLRCDPISGHDNLYWYRRVMGKEIKFLLHFVKESKQDESGMPNNRFLAERTGGTYSTLKVQPAELEDSGVYFCASTPKAPNTEAFFGQGTRLTVV.

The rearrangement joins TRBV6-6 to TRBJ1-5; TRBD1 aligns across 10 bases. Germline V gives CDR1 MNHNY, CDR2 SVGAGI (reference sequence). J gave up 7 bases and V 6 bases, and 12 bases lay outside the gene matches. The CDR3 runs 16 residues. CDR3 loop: CASRSRQGAQRQPQHF. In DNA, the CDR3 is TGTGCCAGCAGATCGCGACAGGGGGCCCAAAGGCAGCCCCAGCATTTT.

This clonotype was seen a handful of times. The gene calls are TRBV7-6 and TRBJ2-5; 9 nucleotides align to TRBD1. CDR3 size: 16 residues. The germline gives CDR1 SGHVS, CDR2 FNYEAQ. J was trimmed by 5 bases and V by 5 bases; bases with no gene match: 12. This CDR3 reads CASSLGTGNTRETQYF. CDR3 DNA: TGTGCCAGCAGCCTTGGGACAGGGAATACGAGGGAGACCCAGTACTTC.

The DNA for the CDR3 is TGCGCCAGCAGCTTGGATCAGGGTAGTGGAAACACCATATATTTT. This encodes CASSLDQGSGNTIYF. The chain couples TRBV5-1 to TRBJ1-3, with D possibly being TRBD1 (5 bases). CDR1 is SGHRS and CDR2 is YFSETQ in the germline V gene. V was clipped by 0 bases and J by 3 bases, with 10 bases between them. The CDR3 loop spans 15 amino acids.

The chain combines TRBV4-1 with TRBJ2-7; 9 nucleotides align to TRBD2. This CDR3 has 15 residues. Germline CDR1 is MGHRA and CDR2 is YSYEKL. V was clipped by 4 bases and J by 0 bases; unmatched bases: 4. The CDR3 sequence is CASSRLAAPSYEQYF. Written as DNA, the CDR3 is TGCGCCAGCAGCCGACTAGCGGCTCCCTCCTACGAGCAGTACTTC.